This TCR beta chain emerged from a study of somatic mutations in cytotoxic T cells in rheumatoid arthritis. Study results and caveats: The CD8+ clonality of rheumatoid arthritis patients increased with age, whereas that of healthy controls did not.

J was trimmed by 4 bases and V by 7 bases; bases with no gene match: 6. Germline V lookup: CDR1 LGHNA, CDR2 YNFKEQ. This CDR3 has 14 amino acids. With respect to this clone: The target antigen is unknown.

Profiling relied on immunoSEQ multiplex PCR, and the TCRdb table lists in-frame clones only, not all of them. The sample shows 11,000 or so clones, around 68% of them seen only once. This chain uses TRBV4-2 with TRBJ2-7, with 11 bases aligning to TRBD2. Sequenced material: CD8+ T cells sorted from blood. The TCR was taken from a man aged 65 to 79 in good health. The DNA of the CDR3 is TGTGCCAGCACCTATACTAGCGGGAGATACGAGCAGTACTTC. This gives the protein CASTYTSGRYEQYF.